The 3 T cell receptor beta chains given below trace back to one sample, sequenced in a study of beta chain features in type 1 diabetes. The study, taken as a whole, reports: Within each of all four CD4+ subsets, Type 1 diabetes patients had TCRB CDR3s that were moderately but significantly shorter.

For these receptors, no antigen is known. The authors reverse transcribed all of the isolated RNA, so sequencing captured expressed TCRB transcripts. Profiling relied on immunoSEQ multiplex PCR, and the TCRdb table lists in-frame clones only, not all of them. The repertoire holds about 280,000 clones, with about 15% as singletons. The sequencing sample was made of naive CD4+ T cells from blood. These receptors were obtained from a man younger than 35 with type 1 diabetes.

A few counts support this clone. The V and J genes are TRBV29-1 and TRBJ1-4, with 8 bases fitting TRBD1. CDR3 length: 13 amino acids. Germline V gene sequence: CDR1 SQVTM, CDR2 ANQGSEA. Germline trimming cut 6 bases from V and 5 bases from J; bases unmatched to any gene: 5. CDR3 nucleotide sequence: TGCAGCGTGAGACAGGGGTTAAATGAAAAACTGTTTTTT. Encoded protein: CSVRQGLNEKLFF.

V gene TRBV18 combines with J gene TRBJ2-1; D may be TRBD1 (6 bases). CDR3 length: 14 amino acids. V shed 6 bases and J shed 7 bases, with 16 bases lying between them. The germline CDR1 and CDR2 sequences are KGHSH and LQKENI. The CDR3 DNA is TGTGCCAGCTCCTTGAACAGGGCTGAAAATGAGCAGTTCTTC. Amino acids: CASSLNRAENEQFF.

The gene calls are TRBV27 and TRBJ1-2; unclear D gene. V was clipped by 7 bases and J by 7 bases, with 22 bases between them. The germline V gene encodes CDR1 MNHEY and CDR2 SMNVEV (reference sequence). This CDR3 has 15 amino acids. The CDR3 bases are TGTGCCAGCAAAAGGGAGCCTACCCTCCGTCTTGGCTACACCTTC. This gives the protein CASKREPTLRLGYTF.